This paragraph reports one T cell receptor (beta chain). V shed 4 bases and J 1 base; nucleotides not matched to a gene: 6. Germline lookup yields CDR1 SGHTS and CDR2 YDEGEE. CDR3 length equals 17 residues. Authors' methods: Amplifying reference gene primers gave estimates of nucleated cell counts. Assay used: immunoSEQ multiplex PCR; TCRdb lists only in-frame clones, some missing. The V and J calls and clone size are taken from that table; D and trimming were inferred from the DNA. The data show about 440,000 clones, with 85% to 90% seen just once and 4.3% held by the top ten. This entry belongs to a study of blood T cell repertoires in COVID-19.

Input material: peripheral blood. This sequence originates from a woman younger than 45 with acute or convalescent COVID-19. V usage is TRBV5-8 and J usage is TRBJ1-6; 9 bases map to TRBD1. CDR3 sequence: CASSVTGGMSYNSPLHF. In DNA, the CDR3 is TGTGCCAGCAGCGTAACAGGGGGCATGTCCTATAATTCACCCCTCCACTTT.